The 9 T cell receptor beta chains below were found in one sample sequenced in a study of blood T cell repertoires in COVID-19. Some clones are missing from TCRdb's copy, which holds only in-frame ones; the method was immunoSEQ multiplex PCR. The sample lists some 74,000 clones, approximately 80% seen once, with less than 15% in the top ten. Sequencing input: peripheral blood. These receptors were obtained from a human donor in a cohort sampled during active COVID-19.

The V and J genes are TRBV3-1 (or the pseudogene TRBV3-2) and TRBJ2-2; maybe TRBD2 (6 bases). Germline V gives CDR1 LGHDT, CDR2 YNNKEL (reference sequence). This CDR3 is 16 amino acids long. Trimming took 5 bases from V and 1 from J, leaving 14 bases between them. CDR3 protein: CASSNGGGRNTGELFF. The CDR3 DNA sequence: TGTGCCAGCAGCAATGGGGGAGGCCGGAACACCGGGGAGCTGTTTTTT.

This chain uses TRBV30 with TRBJ1-2, with 8 bases matching TRBD1. In germline, CDR1 is GTSNPN, CDR2 SVGIG (reference sequence). The CDR3 is 13 amino acids. V shed 2 bases, J shed 5 bases, and the junction held 4 bases outside the gene matches. CDR3 coding DNA: TGTGCCTGGAGTCAGGGGGCGCGTTATGGCTACACCTTC. Amino acids: CAWSQGARYGYTF.

The V gene is TRBV18, the J gene TRBJ2-3; D is uncertain. Germline V gene lookup returns CDR1 KGHSH and CDR2 LQKENI. Trimming left V 2 bases short and J 7 bases short, with 7 bases between. CDR3 size: 12 residues. The CDR3 reads CASSPGQHTQYF. CDR3 coding DNA: TGTGCCAGCTCACCAGGGCAGCATACGCAGTATTTT.

The chain recombines TRBV4-1 with TRBJ2-5; TRBD2 matches 13 bases. The V and J ends lost 4 bases and 1 base, in that order; junction bases with no gene match: 6. This CDR3 has 17 amino acids. Germline V gene data show CDR1 as MGHRA and CDR2 as YSYEKL. The CDR3 loop reads CASSLQGLAGSQETQYF. The CDR3 DNA reads as TGCGCCAGCAGCCTGCAGGGACTAGCGGGGAGCCAAGAGACCCAGTACTTC.

This clone showed up just a few times. CDR3 region: CAWRPSSDREAFF. The CDR3 coding sequence is TGTGCCTGGAGACCTTCCTCTGACAGAGAAGCTTTCTTT. The rearrangement links TRBV30 to TRBJ1-1, with D perhaps matching TRBD1 (5 bases). CDR3 length equals 13 residues. The germline V gene encodes CDR1 GTSNPN and CDR2 SVGIG (reference sequence). Trimming pared 3 bases from V and 8 bases from J, leaving 16 bases between.

CDR3 nucleotide sequence: TGTGCCACCAGCCGACAGGGAAACACTGAAGCTTTCTTT. It codes for CATSRQGNTEAFF. The chain carries TRBV24-1 and TRBJ1-1, with TRBD1 matching 7 bases. J lost 2 bases, V lost 7 bases, and 3 bases had no gene match. CDR1 KGHDR and CDR2 SFDVKD come from the germline V gene. The CDR3 spans 13 residues.

The V call is TRBV27, the J call TRBJ2-3; 10 nucleotides line up with TRBD2. J was trimmed by 0 bases and V by 2 bases; bases with no gene match: 8. This CDR3 contains 18 residues. Germline loops: CDR1 MNHEY, CDR2 SMNVEV (reference sequence). The CDR3 sequence is CASSLRSTSGASTDTQYF. The CDR3 DNA reads TGTGCCAGCAGTTTAAGGTCCACTAGCGGGGCTAGCACAGATACGCAGTATTTT.

V and J are TRBV27 and TRBJ2-1, with 12 bases fitting TRBD2. Trimming cost V 3 bases and J 8 bases; bases outside gene matches: 8. Germline V gives CDR1 MNHEY, CDR2 SMNVEV (reference sequence). The CDR3 contains 16 residues. The CDR3 DNA follows: TGTGCCAGCAGTTTTTTGACTAGCGGGAGAGGTTATGAGCAGTTCTTC. Translating it yields CASSFLTSGRGYEQFF.

The CDR3: CASSPTGALGYGYTF. Written as DNA, the CDR3 is TGTGCCAGCAGCCCGACAGGGGCCCTCGGCTATGGCTACACCTTC. This rearrangement joins TRBV5-4 to TRBJ1-2; 8 bases fit TRBD1. The germline V gene encodes CDR1 SGHNT and CDR2 YYREEE (reference sequence). The CDR3 has 15 residues. V was clipped by 4 bases and J by 4 bases; unmatched bases: 9.